This record covers a single TCR beta chain. Profiled with immunoSEQ multiplex PCR; TCRdb holds only in-frame clones, not every one. Among about 170,000 clones listed, around 84% were seen once. The data were obtained in a study of blood T cell repertoires in COVID-19. Germline CDR1 SGHRS, CDR2 YFSETQ. This CDR3 has 15 amino acids. V was clipped by 3 bases and J by 8 bases, with 17 bases between them. J is TRBJ1-4 and V is TRBV5-1, with D tentatively TRBD1 (6 bases). The material sequenced was peripheral blood. The origin of this receptor is a woman aged 80 or over with COVID-19, enrolled during active disease. CDR3 coding DNA: TGCGCCAGCAGCTCCACAGGGAACGTAAAGGAAAAACTGTTTTTT. Protein product: CASSSTGNVKEKLFF.